This T cell receptor beta chain was recovered during a study of blood T cell repertoires in COVID-19. Study details: Samples came from the United States, Italy and Spain, spanning acute and convalescent COVID-19. PBMCs, B-cell-depleted T cells, or T cells were the source of the cDNA or gDNA that made up the material.

Enrollment of patients from Seattle took place during active infection, with longitudinal follow-up. The junction had 6 bases not matched to a gene; V was cut back by 6 bases and J by 4 bases. The CDR3 sequence is 14 residues long. Germline V gene sequence: CDR1 LNHDA, CDR2 SQIVND (reference sequence). In the authors' workflow: For nucleated cells, counts were estimated from reference gene primer amplification. Profiled with immunoSEQ multiplex PCR; TCRdb holds only in-frame clones, not every one. The V and J calls and the clone size are those of that table, but D and trimming were determined from the DNA. The table includes around 50,000 clones, roughly nine tenths detected once.

The sequencing input was peripheral blood. This TCR was sampled from a woman older than 75 with COVID-19, enrolled during active disease. The genes are TRBV19 and TRBJ2-1; 7 nucleotides agree with TRBD1. CDR3 loop: CASSDRAGYNEQFF. CDR3 sequence (DNA): TGTGCCAGTAGCGACAGGGCTGGGTACAATGAGCAGTTCTTC.